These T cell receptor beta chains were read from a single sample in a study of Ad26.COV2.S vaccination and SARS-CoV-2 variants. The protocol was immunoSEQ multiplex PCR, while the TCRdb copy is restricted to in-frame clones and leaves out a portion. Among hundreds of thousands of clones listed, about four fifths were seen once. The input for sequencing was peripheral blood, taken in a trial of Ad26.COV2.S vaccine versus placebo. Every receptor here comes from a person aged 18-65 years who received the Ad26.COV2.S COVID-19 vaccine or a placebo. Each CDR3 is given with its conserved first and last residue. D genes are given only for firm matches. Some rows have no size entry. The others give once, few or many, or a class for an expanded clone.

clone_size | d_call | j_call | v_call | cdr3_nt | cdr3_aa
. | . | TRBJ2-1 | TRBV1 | TGCACCAGCAGCTCCAGCCAAAGGCGGGGGCTATACAATGAGCAGTTCTTC | CTSSSSQRRGLYNEQFF
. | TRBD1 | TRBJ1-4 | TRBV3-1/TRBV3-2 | TGTGCCAGCAGCCTCTGGGGACAGGGGAATAGAGCTAATGAAAAACTGTTTTTT | CASSLWGQGNRANEKLFF
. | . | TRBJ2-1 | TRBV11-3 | TGTGCCAGCAGCCCCTCCGAACTGGCGAGCTCCTACAATGAGCAGTTCTTC | CASSPSELASSYNEQFF
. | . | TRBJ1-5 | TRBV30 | TGTGCCTGGAGTGTAGCTAGCAATCAGCCCCAGCATTTT | CAWSVASNQPQHF
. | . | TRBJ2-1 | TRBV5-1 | TGCGCCAGCAGCCCGGAAGGGACTTTCGGTGAGCAGTTCTTC | CASSPEGTFGEQFF
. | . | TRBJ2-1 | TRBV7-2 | TGTGCCAGCAGCTTATCGGCTCGGTGGGGTCGTGACAATGAGCAGTTCTTC | CASSLSARWGRDNEQFF
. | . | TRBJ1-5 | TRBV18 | TGTGCCAGCTCACCTGACGGGGTGGGTCAGCCCCAGCATTTT | CASSPDGVGQPQHF
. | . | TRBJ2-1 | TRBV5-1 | TGCGCCAGCAGCTGGACAGTCACCAATGAGCAGTTCTTC | CASSWTVTNEQFF
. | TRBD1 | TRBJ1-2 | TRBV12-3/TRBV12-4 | TGTGCCAGCTGGGACAGCCGGAACTATGGCTACACCTTC | CASWDSRNYGYTF
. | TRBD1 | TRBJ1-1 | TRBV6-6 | TGTGCCAGTGAAATAGACAGGGTCTCTGAAGCTTTCTTT | CASEIDRVSEAFF
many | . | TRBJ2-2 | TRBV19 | TGTGCCAGTAGTGGTCTAGTGAGCACCGGGGAGCTGTTTTTT | CASSGLVSTGELFF
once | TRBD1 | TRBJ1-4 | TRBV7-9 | TGTGCCAGCAGGCCTCGCCTGGACAGGACAACTAATGAAAAACTGTTTTTT | CASRPRLDRTTNEKLFF
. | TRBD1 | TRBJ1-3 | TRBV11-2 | TGTGCCAGCAGCCCGGACAGGACTTCTGGAAACACCATATATTTT | CASSPDRTSGNTIYF
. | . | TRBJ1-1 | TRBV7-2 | TGTGCCAGCAGCTTATCGTGGGGGGGCGCTGGCACTGAAGCTTTCTTT | CASSLSWGGAGTEAFF
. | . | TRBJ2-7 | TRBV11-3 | TGTGCCAGCAGCCCTATCGGGGTCCGAGCCTACGAGCAGTACTTC | CASSPIGVRAYEQYF
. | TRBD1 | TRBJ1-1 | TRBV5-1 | TGCGCCAGCAGCTTGGTACAGGGGATCACTGAAGCTTTCTTT | CASSLVQGITEAFF
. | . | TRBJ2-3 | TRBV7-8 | TGTGCCAGCAGCCGCGGGACTCGATCGTCGGCAGATACGCAGTATTTT | CASSRGTRSSADTQYF
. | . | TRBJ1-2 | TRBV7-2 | TGTGCCAGCAGCCGCGGGGGGCGGACCAATTATGGCTACACCTTC | CASSRGGRTNYGYTF
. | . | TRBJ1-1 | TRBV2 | TGTGCCAGCAGTGATGGTCAGGGAGGTATGAACACTGAAGCTTTCTTT | CASSDGQGGMNTEAFF
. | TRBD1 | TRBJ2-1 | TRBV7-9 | TGTGCCAGCAGCCTGCCGGACAGGGTCCATGAGCAGTTCTTC | CASSLPDRVHEQFF
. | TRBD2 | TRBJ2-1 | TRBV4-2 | TGTGCCAGCAGCCAAGCAGCGGGGTTTGGTAATGAGCAGTTCTTC | CASSQAAGFGNEQFF
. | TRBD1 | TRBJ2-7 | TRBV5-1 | TGCGCCAGCAGCCAGGGACAGACATACGAGCAGTACTTC | CASSQGQTYEQYF
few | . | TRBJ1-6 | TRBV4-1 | TGCGCCAGCAGCCAAGTCGGCGCTCCGAACATTAATTCACCCCTCCACTTT | CASSQVGAPNINSPLHF
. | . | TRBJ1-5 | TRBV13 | TGTGCCAGCAGCCATAGCAATCAGCCCCAGCATTTT | CASSHSNQPQHF
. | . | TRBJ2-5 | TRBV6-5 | TGTGCCAGCAGTTACTCGGGGGGGGGCGGACAAGAGACCCAGTACTTC | CASSYSGGGGQETQYF
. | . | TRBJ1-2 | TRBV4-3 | TGCGCCAGCAGCCACCGCGCCGAGGAGGAACAATTCTATGGCTACACCTTC | CASSHRAEEEQFYGYTF
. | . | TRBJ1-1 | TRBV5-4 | TGTGCCAGCAGCTTCTTCATGAACACTGAAGCTTTCTTT | CASSFFMNTEAFF
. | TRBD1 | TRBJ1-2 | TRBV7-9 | TGTGCCAGCAGCCACCCGGACAGGGCTTATGGCTACACCTTC | CASSHPDRAYGYTF
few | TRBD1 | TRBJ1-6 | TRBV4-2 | TGTGCCAGCACTCGGGGAGGACAGGGGAATTCACCCCTCCACTTT | CASTRGGQGNSPLHF